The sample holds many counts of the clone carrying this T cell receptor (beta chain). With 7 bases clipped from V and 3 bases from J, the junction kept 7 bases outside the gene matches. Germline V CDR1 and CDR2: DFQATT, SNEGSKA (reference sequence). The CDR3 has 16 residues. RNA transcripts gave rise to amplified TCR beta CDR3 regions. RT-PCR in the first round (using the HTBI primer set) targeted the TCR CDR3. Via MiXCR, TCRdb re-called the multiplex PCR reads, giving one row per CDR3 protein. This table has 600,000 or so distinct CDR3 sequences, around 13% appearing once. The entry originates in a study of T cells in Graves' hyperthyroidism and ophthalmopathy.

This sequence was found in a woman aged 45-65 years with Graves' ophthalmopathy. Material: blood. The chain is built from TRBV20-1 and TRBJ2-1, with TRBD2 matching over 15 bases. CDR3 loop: CSVPGLAGGFYNEQFF. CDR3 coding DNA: TGCAGTGTTCCGGGACTAGCGGGAGGATTCTACAATGAGCAGTTCTTC.